This entry is about one T cell receptor beta chain. A far larger clone is off by one base, so a read error is likely. The CDR3 sequence is 15 residues long. The ends lost 8 bases at V and 10 bases at J; junction bases unmatched: 16. Germline V gene data show CDR1 as MDHEN and CDR2 as SYDVKM. Described time point: after trial treatment. The treatment was: LDRT plus nivolumab, ipilimumab, low-dose cyclophosphamide and aspirin (RACIN trial). Nivolumab, ipilimumab, aspirin, low-dose cyclophosphamide and low-dose radiotherapy were given to donors. Solid tumors that lacked tumor-infiltrating lymphocytes and were advanced were present in eligible patients. The data stem from a study of low-dose radiotherapy and immunotherapy resistance in tumors. TRAV- and TRBV-specific primers were used for first-strand cDNA, which covered alpha and beta chains. The TCRs were subjected to amplification over roughly 20 PCR cycles employing a constant-region primer in conjunction with a V-primer adapter. One entry per CDR3 protein, called by TCRdb with MiXCR from the reads. The sample records 35,000 to 50,000 distinct CDR3 sequences, less than 30% being singletons.

The sample here was PBMCs, taken after low-dose radiotherapy plus immunotherapy. The V and J genes are TRBV28 and TRBJ2-2, with 7 bases identical to TRBD2. This receptor was taken from a male donor with prostate cancer. CDR3 protein: CASRIAGVRAEELFF. CDR3 DNA sequence: TGTGCCAGCCGTATCGCGGGAGTGAGGGCCGAGGAGCTGTTTTTT.